This T cell receptor beta chain was observed in a study of blood T cell repertoires in COVID-19. Study overall: COVID-19 samples, acute and convalescent, were from the United States, Italy and Spain. PBMCs, B-cell-depleted T cells, or T cells were the source of the cDNA or gDNA that made up the material.

In the source study's methods: Amplification of reference gene primers provided the estimated nucleated cell counts. This table comes from immunoSEQ multiplex PCR, and its TCRdb copy is limited to in-frame clones, with some not included. V and J calls and clone size follow that table, whereas D and trimming were derived from the DNA. The sample lists over 100,000 clones; 70% to 90% were seen once. This clone was seen ten or more times. Trimming shortened V by 2 bases and J by 7 bases, and 9 bases separated the two germline ends. CDR1 is LGHDT and CDR2 is YNNKEL in the germline V gene (reference sequence). The CDR3 spans 12 residues.

This clonotype was sampled from a man aged 35 to 55 with active or convalescent COVID-19. Sequencing was done on a sample of peripheral blood. The V gene is TRBV3-1 (or the pseudogene TRBV3-2), the J gene TRBJ2-7, with D possibly being TRBD1 (5 bases). CDR3 DNA: TGTGCCAGCAGCCAAACAGGTTTTGAGCAGTACTTC. As protein: CASSQTGFEQYF.